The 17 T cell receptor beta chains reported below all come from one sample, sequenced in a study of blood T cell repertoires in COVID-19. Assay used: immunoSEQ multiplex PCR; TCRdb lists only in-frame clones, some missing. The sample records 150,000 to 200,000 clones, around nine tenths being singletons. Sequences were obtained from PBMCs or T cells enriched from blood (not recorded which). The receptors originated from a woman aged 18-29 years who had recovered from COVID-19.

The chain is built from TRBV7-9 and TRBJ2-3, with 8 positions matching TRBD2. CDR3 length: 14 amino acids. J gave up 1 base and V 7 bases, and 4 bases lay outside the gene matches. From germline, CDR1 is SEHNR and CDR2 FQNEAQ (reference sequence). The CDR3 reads CASTLLAGTDTQYF. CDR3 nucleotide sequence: TGTGCCAGCACCCTACTAGCGGGCACAGATACGCAGTATTTT.

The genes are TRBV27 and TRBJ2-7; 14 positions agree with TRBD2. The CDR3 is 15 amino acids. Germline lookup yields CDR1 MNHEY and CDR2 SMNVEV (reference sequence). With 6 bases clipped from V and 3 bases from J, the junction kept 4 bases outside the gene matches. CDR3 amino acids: CASRGLAGVGYEQYF. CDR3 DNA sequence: TGTGCCAGCAGGGGACTAGCGGGAGTAGGCTACGAGCAGTACTTC.

Here the CDR3 reads CASSRGRGADYEQYF. CDR3 bases: TGTGCCAGCAGCCGAGGGCGGGGGGCCGACTACGAGCAGTACTTC. The genes are TRBV11-3 and TRBJ2-7; 8 nucleotides agree with TRBD2. With 5 bases clipped from V and 3 bases from J, the junction kept 9 bases outside the gene matches. Per the germline V gene, CDR1 is SGHNT and CDR2 is YENEEA. CDR3 length: 15 amino acids.

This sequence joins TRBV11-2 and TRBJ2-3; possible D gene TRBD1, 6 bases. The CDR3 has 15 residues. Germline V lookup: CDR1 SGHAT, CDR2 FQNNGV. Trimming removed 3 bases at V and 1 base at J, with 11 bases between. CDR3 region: CASSFFAGGTDTQYF. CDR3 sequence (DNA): TGTGCCAGCAGCTTTTTTGCAGGGGGCACAGATACGCAGTATTTT.

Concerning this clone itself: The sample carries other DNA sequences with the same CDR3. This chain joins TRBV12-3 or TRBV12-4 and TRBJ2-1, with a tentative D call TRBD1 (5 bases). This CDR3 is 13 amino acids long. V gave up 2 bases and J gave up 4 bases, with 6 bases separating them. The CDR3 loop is CASSLRGYNEQFF. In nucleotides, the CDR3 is TGTGCCAGCAGTTTAAGGGGTTACAATGAGCAGTTCTTC.

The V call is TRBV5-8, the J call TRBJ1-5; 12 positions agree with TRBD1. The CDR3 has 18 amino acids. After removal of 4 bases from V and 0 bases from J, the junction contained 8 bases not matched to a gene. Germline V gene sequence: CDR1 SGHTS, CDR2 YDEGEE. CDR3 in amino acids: CASSEGTGGSYSNQPQHF. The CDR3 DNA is TGTGCCAGCAGCGAGGGGACAGGGGGCTCCTATAGCAATCAGCCCCAGCATTTT. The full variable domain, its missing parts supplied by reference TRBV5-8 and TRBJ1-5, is EAGVTQSPTHLIKTRGQQATLRCSPISGHTSVYWYQQALGLGLQFLLWYDEGEERNRGNFPPRFSGRQFPNYSSELNVNALELEDSALYLCASSEGTGGSYSNQPQHFGDGTRLSIL.

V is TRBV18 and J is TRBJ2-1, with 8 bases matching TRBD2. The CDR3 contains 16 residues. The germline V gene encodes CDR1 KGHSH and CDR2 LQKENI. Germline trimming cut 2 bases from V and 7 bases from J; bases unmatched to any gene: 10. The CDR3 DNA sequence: TGTGCCAGCTCACCATGGGGACTAGTTGGTGAGAATGAGCAGTTCTTC. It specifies CASSPWGLVGENEQFF.

For the CDR3, the DNA is TGTGCCAGTAGTGGTGGACAGGGCGAGACCCAGTACTTC. It specifies CASSGGQGETQYF. J is TRBJ2-5 and V is TRBV19, with 8 bases fitting TRBD1. The CDR3 sequence is 13 residues long. CDR1 is LNHDA and CDR2 is SQIVND in the germline V gene (reference sequence). The junction had 4 bases not matched to a gene; V was cut back by 5 bases and J by 5 bases.

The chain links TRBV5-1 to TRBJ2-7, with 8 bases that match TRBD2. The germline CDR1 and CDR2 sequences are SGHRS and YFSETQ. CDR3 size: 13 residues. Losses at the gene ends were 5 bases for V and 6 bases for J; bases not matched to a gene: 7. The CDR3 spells CASRDGTRREQYF. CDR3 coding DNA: TGCGCCAGCAGGGACGGGACTAGGCGCGAGCAGTACTTC.

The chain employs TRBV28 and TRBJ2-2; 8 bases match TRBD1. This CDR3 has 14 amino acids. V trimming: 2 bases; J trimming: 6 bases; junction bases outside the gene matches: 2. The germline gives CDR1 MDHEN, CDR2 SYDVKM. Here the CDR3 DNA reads TGTGCCAGCAGTTTACTACAGGGGGCCGGGGAGCTGTTTTTT. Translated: CASSLLQGAGELFF.

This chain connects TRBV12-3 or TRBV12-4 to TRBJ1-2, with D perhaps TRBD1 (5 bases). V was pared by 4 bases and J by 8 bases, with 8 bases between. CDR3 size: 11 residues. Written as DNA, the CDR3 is TGTGCCAGCAGTTCAGGGCGAGGCTACACCTTC. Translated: CASSSGRGYTF.

The CDR3 spells CASSLVPLGQGDYGYTF. The CDR3 DNA is TGTGCCAGCAGCTTAGTTCCTCTAGGACAGGGGGACTATGGCTACACCTTC. The rearrangement links TRBV7-9 to TRBJ1-2; 10 nucleotides align to TRBD1. In germline, CDR1 is SEHNR, CDR2 FQNEAQ (reference sequence). The CDR3 has 17 amino acids. V trimming: 1 base; J trimming: 3 bases; junction bases outside the gene matches: 8.

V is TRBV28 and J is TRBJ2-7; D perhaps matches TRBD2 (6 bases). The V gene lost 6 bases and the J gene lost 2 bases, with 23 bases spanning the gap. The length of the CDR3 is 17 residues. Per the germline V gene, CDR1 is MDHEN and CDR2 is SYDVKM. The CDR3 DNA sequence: TGTGCCAGCAGCAATGGGGGGTGGGCAGGGAGCCCCTACGAGCAGTACTTC. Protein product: CASSNGGWAGSPYEQYF.

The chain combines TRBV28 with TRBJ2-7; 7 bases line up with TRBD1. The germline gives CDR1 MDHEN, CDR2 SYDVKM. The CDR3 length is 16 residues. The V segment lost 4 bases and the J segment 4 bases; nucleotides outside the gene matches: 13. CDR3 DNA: TGTGCCAGCAGTTCACCCGGGGTTGCAGGGGGATACGAGCAGTACTTC. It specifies CASSSPGVAGGYEQYF.

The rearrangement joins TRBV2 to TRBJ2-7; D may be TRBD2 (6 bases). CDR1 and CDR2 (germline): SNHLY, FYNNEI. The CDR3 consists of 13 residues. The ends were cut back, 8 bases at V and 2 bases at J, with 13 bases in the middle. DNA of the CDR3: TGTGCCAGCGGGCGGGACGGGACCTACGAGCAGTACTTC. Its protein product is CASGRDGTYEQYF.

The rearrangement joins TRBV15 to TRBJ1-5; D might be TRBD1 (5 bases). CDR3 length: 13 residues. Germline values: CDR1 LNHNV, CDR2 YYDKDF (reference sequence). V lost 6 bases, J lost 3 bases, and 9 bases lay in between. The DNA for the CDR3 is TGTGCCACCAGTGGCAGGGACAATCAGCCCCAGCATTTT. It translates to CATSGRDNQPQHF.

CDR3 in DNA: TGTGCCTGGAGTGTACGAGGACAGGCGAGCCTGGGTCAGCCCCAGCATTTT. It yields the protein CAWSVRGQASLGQPQHF. This sequence joins TRBV30 and TRBJ1-5, with TRBD1 matching over 7 bases. Germline values: CDR1 GTSNPN, CDR2 SVGIG (reference sequence). The CDR3 spans 17 residues. V trimming: 0 bases; J trimming: 6 bases; junction bases outside the gene matches: 14.